The 24 T cell receptor beta chains below come from one sample, sequenced in a study of blood T cells in healthy people across ages. The second PCR ran roughly 7 to 12 cycles with a sample-barcoded 5' primer and J-beta primers. TCRdb used MiXCR to reprocess the 5' RACE reads, holding one entry per CDR3 protein. The table includes around 1.5 million distinct CDR3 sequences, 45% to 70% detected once. Sequencing input: blood. These receptors were collected from a man between 18 and 35 years old in good health.

The sample holds one count of this clonotype. The chain employs TRBV10-3 and TRBJ1-1; D is uncertain. The CDR3 spans 14 residues. V was pared by 3 bases and J by 2 bases, with 10 bases between. Germline V gene lookup returns CDR1 ENHRY and CDR2 SYGVKD. The CDR3 reads CAISDLSENTEAFF. DNA for the CDR3: TGTGCCATCAGTGACCTCAGTGAAAACACTGAAGCTTTCTTT.

This clonotype was recorded a few times. This sequence joins TRBV12-5 and TRBJ2-5, with a tentative D call TRBD1 (6 bases). This CDR3 has 12 amino acids. Germline V gene data show CDR1 as LGHNT and CDR2 as FRNRAP. V lost 3 bases and J 11 bases, leaving 13 bases between the germline ends. The CDR3 region is CASGLGGNEQYF. The CDR3 region has the DNA TGTGCTAGTGGTTTAGGGGGAAATGAGCAGTACTTC.

The sample holds a few counts of this clonotype. The chain's CDR3 is CASSRESHYEQYF. The CDR3, as DNA: TGTGCCAGCTCACGTGAGTCTCACTACGAGCAGTACTTC. The V and J genes are TRBV18 and TRBJ2-7; no reliable D call. V lost 4 bases and J 3 bases, leaving 10 bases between the germline ends. The CDR3 sequence is 13 residues long. The germline CDR1 and CDR2 sequences are KGHSH and LQKENI.

The chain recombines TRBV25-1 with TRBJ2-2; D may be TRBD1 (6 bases). Germline V gives CDR1 MGHDK, CDR2 SYGVNS. The V and J ends lost 6 bases and 1 base respectively, with 9 bases between them. The CDR3 is made up of 14 amino acids. CDR3 nucleotides: TGTGCCAGCAGGAAACAGGGGAACACCGGGGAGCTGTTTTTT. Protein sequence: CASRKQGNTGELFF.

This chain connects TRBV5-6 to TRBJ1-6, with 7 bases aligning to TRBD1. The CDR3 covers 16 residues. Germline CDR1 reads SGHDT; CDR2 reads YYEEEE. The J segment lost 10 bases and the V segment lost 1 base, leaving 11 bases of the junction unmatched. CDR3: CASSLTWWQGGSPLHF. CDR3 bases: TGTGCCAGCAGCTTGACCTGGTGGCAGGGGGGATCACCCCTCCACTTT.

J is TRBJ2-7 and V is TRBV27; D ambiguous. Per the germline V gene, CDR1 is MNHEY and CDR2 is SMNVEV (reference sequence). V lost 3 bases to trimming and J lost 2 bases, with 8 bases between them. The CDR3 spans 13 residues. CDR3 protein: CASSFRSAYEQYF. The DNA of the CDR3 is TGTGCCAGCAGTTTCCGATCAGCCTACGAGCAGTACTTC.

V and J are TRBV20-1 and TRBJ2-7; D uncertain. This CDR3 has 12 amino acids. Germline CDR1 is DFQATT and CDR2 is SNEGSKA (reference sequence). V was cut by 5 bases and J by 3 bases, with 11 bases left in between. For the CDR3, the DNA is TGCAGTGCTCCTAACGTTTACTACGAGCAGTACTTC. Residues: CSAPNVYYEQYF.

The J gene is TRBJ2-7, the V gene TRBV4-1; D could derive from TRBD1 or TRBD2 (6 bases each). Trimming removed 8 bases at V and 1 base at J, with 15 bases between. Germline lookup yields CDR1 MGHRA and CDR2 YSYEKL. The CDR3 contains 14 residues. CDR3 sequence reads: CASRYGGLSYEQYF. Here the CDR3 DNA reads TGCGCCAGCCGGTACGGGGGCCTATCCTACGAGCAGTACTTC.

J is TRBJ2-1 and V is TRBV4-2, with D unclear. The CDR3 extends over 16 amino acids. CDR1 LGHNA and CDR2 YNFKEQ come from the germline V gene. V was cut by 1 base and J by 9 bases, with 19 bases left in between. The CDR3, as DNA: TGTGCCAGCAGCCAAGTTGAGGCCCCGGTTGGTGGTGAGCAGTTCTTC. It codes for CASSQVEAPVGGEQFF.

The rearrangement links TRBV5-1 to TRBJ2-3; 9 positions agree with TRBD2. The germline V gene has CDR1 SGHRS and CDR2 YFSETQ. Losses at the gene ends were 9 bases for V and 4 bases for J; bases not matched to a gene: 15. CDR3 length equals 16 residues. CDR3 region: CANKDGGRGDADTQYF. The CDR3 nucleotides read TGCGCCAACAAGGATGGCGGGAGGGGAGATGCAGATACGCAGTATTTT.

This clonotype was counted once. The chain uses TRBV3-1 and TRBJ1-2, with a possible D match to TRBD1 (5 bases). CDR1 is LGHDT and CDR2 is YNNKEL in the germline V gene (reference sequence). The CDR3 is made up of 13 amino acids. Trimming removed 4 bases from V and 8 bases from J, with 14 bases in between. Here the CDR3 DNA reads TGTGCCAGCAGCCGGACTCCCCGGGACGGCTACACCTTC. Translated: CASSRTPRDGYTF.

This clonotype has just one count. The genes are TRBV28 and TRBJ2-7, with 8 bases that match TRBD2. V lost 4 bases, J lost 0 bases, and 8 bases stayed unmatched. Looked up from germline, CDR1 is MDHEN and CDR2 is SYDVKM. There are 16 residues in the CDR3. CDR3 loop: CASSYFSGVSSYEQYF. The CDR3 DNA follows: TGTGCCAGCAGTTACTTTAGCGGGGTCAGCTCCTACGAGCAGTACTTC.

The chain recombines TRBV6-1 with TRBJ1-5; D remains ambiguous. This CDR3 has 13 amino acids. Germline CDR1 MNHNS, CDR2 SASEGT. V lost 3 bases, J lost 6 bases, and 9 bases lay in between. In DNA form, the CDR3 reads TGTGCCAGCAGTGATCACGTGGGTCAGCCCCAGCATTTT. Residues: CASSDHVGQPQHF.

The V call is TRBV5-5, the J call TRBJ1-2; TRBD1 agrees at 7 bases. Germline V gene data show CDR1 as SGHKS and CDR2 as YYEKEE (reference sequence). Losses at the gene ends were 0 bases for V and 3 bases for J; bases not matched to a gene: 8. The CDR3 runs 16 residues. This CDR3 reads CASSLGDSSWHYGYTF. CDR3 coding DNA: TGTGCCAGCAGCTTGGGGGACAGCTCTTGGCACTATGGCTACACCTTC.

This clonotype was observed a handful of times. The V call is TRBV27, the J call TRBJ2-1, with D perhaps TRBD1 or TRBD2 (6 bases each). CDR3 length: 14 residues. Trimming left V 3 bases short and J 7 bases short, with 13 bases between. CDR1 and CDR2 (germline): MNHEY, SMNVEV (reference sequence). DNA of the CDR3: TGTGCCAGCAGTTTTGGGGGGCGCGCAAATGAGCAGTTCTTC. Protein: CASSFGGRANEQFF.

The chain employs TRBV6-5 and TRBJ2-5, with 11 positions matching TRBD2. Germline lookup yields CDR1 MNHEY and CDR2 SVGAGI. The CDR3 loop spans 15 amino acids. Losses at the gene ends were 5 bases for V and 5 bases for J; bases not matched to a gene: 7. The CDR3 DNA sequence: TGTGCCAGCAGTCAGACTAGCGGGGCGAGGGAGACCCAGTACTTC. Its protein is CASSQTSGARETQYF.

This chain uses TRBV12-3 or TRBV12-4 with TRBJ2-3, with 12 bases aligning to TRBD1. CDR3 length: 17 amino acids. V shed 1 base, J shed 5 bases, and the junction held 7 bases outside the gene matches. The CDR3 DNA follows: TGTGCCAGCAGTTTAGGGGGGACAGGGGGCATTGGAGATACGCAGTATTTT. Protein product: CASSLGGTGGIGDTQYF.

The chain couples TRBV4-1 to TRBJ1-5; D remains ambiguous. Germline lookup yields CDR1 MGHRA and CDR2 YSYEKL. The V end lost 2 bases, the J end lost 1 base, and 12 bases lay between the germline ends. This CDR3 has 16 residues. CDR3 DNA: TGCGCCAGCAGCCAATTTGAGATATCGAGCAATCAGCCCCAGCATTTT. It encodes CASSQFEISSNQPQHF.

This clonotype occurred a few times. This rearrangement joins TRBV12-3 or TRBV12-4 to TRBJ1-6; 10 bases agree with TRBD1. This CDR3 comprises 16 residues. V lost 3 bases and J lost 7; bases outside the gene matches: 6. The CDR3 DNA reads TGTGCCAGCAGTTTGGGTTCGGGACAGGGGAATTCACCCCTCCACTTT. Residues: CASSLGSGQGNSPLHF.

For this clonotype: Given a much more abundant clone one base away, this may be a read error. The chain has TRBV28 and TRBJ2-7; perhaps D is TRBD1 or TRBD2 (5 bases each). CDR3 length equals 16 residues. The germline V gene encodes CDR1 MDHEN and CDR2 SYDVKM. The V and J ends lost 5 bases and 2 bases respectively, with 19 bases between them. This CDR3 is CASSVSPGPFTYEQYF. Here the CDR3 DNA reads TGTGCCAGCAGTGTATCCCCGGGACCGTTTACCTACGAGCAGTACTTC.

This clonotype was observed a single time. J is TRBJ2-4 and V is TRBV28; no clear D. The J call is in doubt because the DNA end fits TRBJ2-7 better. The CDR3 runs 13 residues. Germline V CDR1 and CDR2: MDHEN, SYDVKM. The DNA of the CDR3 is TGTGCCAGCAACCCAGGACGGGCGGACGAGCAGTACTTC. Encoded protein: CASNPGRADEQYF.

This clonotype was recorded a few times. The chain carries TRBV6-1 and TRBJ2-7; D perhaps matches TRBD1 (6 bases). Germline V gives CDR1 MNHNS, CDR2 SASEGT. The CDR3 consists of 15 residues. V lost 4 bases, J lost 0 bases, and 13 bases lay in between. The CDR3 DNA follows: TGTGCCAGCAGTGCCGGGACACTCTACTCCTACGAGCAGTACTTC. Translation gives CASSAGTLYSYEQYF.

The V and J genes are TRBV20-1 and TRBJ2-1, with 12 bases fitting TRBD1. Germline CDR1 is DFQATT and CDR2 is SNEGSKA (reference sequence). CDR3 length: 14 residues. V was pared by 3 bases and J by 7 bases, with 4 bases of the junction left unmatched. CDR3 protein: CSARWDRGLNEQFF. The DNA of the CDR3 is TGCAGTGCTAGGTGGGACAGGGGGCTTAATGAGCAGTTCTTC.

The chain is built from TRBV27 and TRBJ2-1, with D perhaps assigned TRBD1 or TRBD2 (6 bases each). Germline CDR1 is MNHEY and CDR2 is SMNVEV (reference sequence). With 6 bases removed from V and 0 bases from J, the gap between germline ends came to 18 bases. The CDR3 is made up of 17 amino acids. In DNA, the CDR3 is TGTGCCAGCAGCCCTTATACAGGGACTCACTCCTACAATGAGCAGTTCTTC. Its protein product is CASSPYTGTHSYNEQFF.